Following are 3 T cell receptor beta chains from one sample sequenced in a study of CD8 T cell repertoires and HIV-1 epitope variants. Profiling relied on immunoSEQ multiplex PCR, and the TCRdb table lists in-frame clones only, not all of them. Counted here are 90,000 or so clones, 74% occurring once; the ten biggest clones make up more than 25%. Sequenced: uncultured baseline CD8+ T cells from peripheral blood mononuclear cells (PBMCs). The receptors shown here come from a male donor with HIV.

This chain uses TRBV11-2 with TRBJ1-2, with 11 bases matching TRBD1. V gave up 5 bases and J gave up 4 bases; unmatched junction bases: 6. The CDR3 has 15 residues. Per germline, CDR1 SGHAT and CDR2 FQNNGV. Here the CDR3 reads CASSAGQGASYGYTF. The CDR3 DNA sequence: TGTGCCAGCAGCGCCGGACAGGGGGCTTCCTATGGCTACACCTTC.

This sequence joins TRBV15 and TRBJ2-5; 8 bases fit TRBD2. CDR3 length: 16 residues. V lost 1 base to trimming and J lost 5 bases; unmatched junction nucleotides: 9. Germline loops: CDR1 LNHNV, CDR2 YYDKDF (reference sequence). The CDR3 DNA follows: TGTGCCACCAGCAGAGCCGCCGCGGGGGGCGGGGAGACCCAGTACTTC. Encoded protein: CATSRAAAGGGETQYF. Using reference TRBV15 and TRBJ2-5 for the parts outside the CDR3, the full variable domain is DAMVIQNPRYQVTQFGKPVTLSCSQTLNHNVMYWYQQKSSQAPKLLFHYYDKDFNNEADTPDNFQSRRPNTSFCFLDIRSPGLGDTAMYLCATSRAAAGGGETQYFGPGTRLLVL.

This clone occurred once. The chain carries TRBV5-1 and TRBJ1-1, with 10 bases that match TRBD1. Per germline, CDR1 SGHRS and CDR2 YFSETQ. Trimming at V came to 2 bases and at J to 4 bases, leaving 8 bases not matched to a gene. The CDR3 sequence is 16 residues long. The CDR3 protein is CASSFGDRGLGTEAFF. The CDR3 nucleotides are TGCGCCAGCAGCTTTGGAGACAGGGGGCTGGGCACTGAAGCTTTCTTT.